Presented here are 15 T cell receptor beta chains from one specimen sequenced in a study of control samples from healthy donors and cancer patients. The protocol was immunoSEQ multiplex PCR, while the TCRdb copy is restricted to in-frame clones and leaves out a portion. The repertoire includes 100,000 to 150,000 clones, approximately 92% of them detected once, and roughly 2.7% sits in the top ten. The material sequenced was blood. These receptors all come from a man aged 35 to 55 in good health.

In this sample, this clone turned up a few times. V usage is TRBV28 and J usage is TRBJ1-5, with D unresolved. With 10 bases removed from V and 0 bases from J, the gap between germline ends came to 13 bases. Germline V gene lookup returns CDR1 MDHEN and CDR2 SYDVKM. This CDR3 is built from 14 residues. The CDR3 reads CATARGVSNQPQHF. The CDR3 nucleotides are TGTGCCACAGCTAGAGGAGTTAGCAATCAGCCCCAGCATTTT.

In its sample, this clone was seen once. The chain combines TRBV5-5 with TRBJ2-4; D may be TRBD2 (5 bases). Germline V CDR1 and CDR2: SGHKS, YYEKEE (reference sequence). The length of the CDR3 is 14 residues. Deletions cut 2 bases from V and 7 bases from J, with 13 bases between. CDR3 nucleotides: TGTGCCAGCAGCTTTGTCACAGCGGAGAACATTCAGTACTTC. This encodes CASSFVTAENIQYF.

The chain has TRBV7-2 and TRBJ1-1; D unclear. Germline V gene data show CDR1 as SGHTA and CDR2 as FQGNSA. V was shortened by 2 bases and J by 0 bases, with 10 bases between the two germline ends. The CDR3 loop spans 15 amino acids. The CDR3 here is CASSLKRFMNTEAFF. The CDR3 coding sequence is TGTGCCAGCAGCTTAAAACGGTTCATGAACACTGAAGCTTTCTTT.

J is TRBJ2-1 and V is TRBV7-8; 8 bases fit TRBD2. Trimming removed 6 bases from V and 0 bases from J; junction bases left unmatched: 16. Germline loops: CDR1 SGHVS, CDR2 FQNEAQ. The CDR3 covers 19 residues. CDR3 bases: TGTGCCAGCAGTCCGCCCTACCGCGGGGGGTTGCTCTCCTACAATGAGCAGTTCTTC. Translated, it gives CASSPPYRGGLLSYNEQFF.

The genes are TRBV18 and TRBJ1-1, with 7 bases that match TRBD1. Per germline, CDR1 KGHSH and CDR2 LQKENI. This CDR3 contains 12 residues. The ends lost 3 bases at V and 8 bases at J; junction bases unmatched: 3. CDR3 loop: CASSPLDREAFF. The CDR3 DNA reads TGTGCCAGCTCACCCCTGGACAGGGAAGCTTTCTTT. Full variable domain (missing parts from reference TRBV18 and TRBJ1-1): NAGVMQNPRHLVRRRGQEARLRCSPMKGHSHVYWYRQLPEEGLKFMVYLQKENIIDESGMPKERFSAEFPKEGPSILRIQQVVRGDSAAYFCASSPLDREAFFGQGTRLTVV.

This chain connects TRBV3-1 (or the pseudogene TRBV3-2) to TRBJ1-3, with D perhaps TRBD1 (6 bases). Germline V gene sequence: CDR1 LGHDT, CDR2 YNNKEL (reference sequence). V was cut by 0 bases and J by 1 base, with 10 bases left in between. The CDR3 is 16 amino acids. For the CDR3, the DNA is TGTGCCAGCAGCCAAGATCCGCAGGGGTCTGGAAACACCATATATTTT. This translates into CASSQDPQGSGNTIYF.

The chain carries TRBV6-5 and TRBJ1-2; 8 bases align to TRBD1. This CDR3 is built from 15 residues. Germline-derived CDR1 and CDR2 are MNHEY and SVGAGI. The V and J ends lost 5 bases and 7 bases, in that order; junction bases with no gene match: 12. Here the CDR3 reads CASSRLQGEFSGYTF. CDR3 DNA sequence: TGTGCCAGCAGTCGCCTACAGGGGGAGTTCTCTGGCTACACCTTC.

The genes are TRBV6-6 and TRBJ2-1, with D perhaps matching TRBD1 (5 bases). The CDR3 is made up of 18 amino acids. Germline CDR1 is MNHNY and CDR2 is SVGAGI (reference sequence). V was shortened by 5 bases and J by 6 bases, with 26 bases between the two germline ends. CDR3 DNA sequence: TGTGCCAGCAGTCACACCCCCTCCAGGGCTGGTCTCGGCAATGAGCAGTTCTTC. Its translation is CASSHTPSRAGLGNEQFF.

J is TRBJ1-1 and V is TRBV9; D remains ambiguous. Germline CDR1 is SGDLS and CDR2 is YYNGEE. V was trimmed by 4 bases and J by 2 bases, leaving 12 bases between them. There are 14 residues in the CDR3. The CDR3 region is CASSPVPGNTEAFF. DNA of the CDR3: TGTGCCAGCAGCCCAGTCCCGGGAAACACTGAAGCTTTCTTT.

The chain recombines TRBV5-1 with TRBJ2-3; 8 nucleotides match TRBD2. The CDR3 spans 14 residues. The germline gives CDR1 SGHRS, CDR2 YFSETQ. Germline trimming cut 6 bases from V and 0 bases from J; bases unmatched to any gene: 3. Here the CDR3 DNA reads TGCGCCAGCAACCGGGGGGGTAGCACAGATACGCAGTATTTT. It yields the protein CASNRGGSTDTQYF.

V is TRBV14 and J is TRBJ2-1; D is ambiguous. Trimming took off 1 base at V and 6 bases at J, with 4 bases between the two ends. This CDR3 is built from 12 residues. CDR1 and CDR2 (germline): SGHDN, FVKESK. This CDR3 is CASSQVLNEQFF. The CDR3 coding sequence is TGTGCCAGCAGCCAAGTCCTCAATGAGCAGTTCTTC.

The chain carries TRBV27 and TRBJ2-6; 12 positions agree with TRBD1. Germline CDR1 MNHEY, CDR2 SMNVEV (reference sequence). J was trimmed by 3 bases and V by 8 bases; bases with no gene match: 17. CDR3 length equals 20 residues. The CDR3 region is CASADRWGQGAVVGANVLTF. Here the CDR3 DNA reads TGTGCCAGCGCCGATAGGTGGGGACAGGGGGCCGTAGTTGGGGCCAACGTCCTGACTTTC.

The rearrangement uses TRBV6-5 and TRBJ1-2, with D unclear. With 6 bases removed from V and 6 bases from J, the gap between germline ends came to 11 bases. From germline, CDR1 is MNHEY and CDR2 SVGAGI. The CDR3 is 12 amino acids. The CDR3, as DNA: TGTGCCAGCAGGAAAGAGACCAATGGCTACACCTTC. It translates to CASRKETNGYTF.

The gene calls are TRBV10-2 and TRBJ1-2; 8 nucleotides line up with TRBD1. The CDR3 is 12 residues long. J lost 8 bases, V lost 9 bases, and 8 bases had no gene match. CDR1 and CDR2 from the germline V gene are WSHSY and SAAADI. The CDR3 region has the DNA TGCGCCAGTCTGGACAGGGTAGACGGCTACACCTTC. Amino acid sequence: CASLDRVDGYTF.

V gene TRBV12-3 or TRBV12-4 combines with J gene TRBJ1-6; D gene ambiguous. V lost 6 bases and J 4 bases, leaving 7 bases between the germline ends. This CDR3 has 13 amino acids. CDR3 bases: TGTGCCAGCAGCCCCCAGTATAATTCACCCCTCCACTTT. Translation: CASSPQYNSPLHF.